These 14 T cell receptor beta chains came from one sample sequenced in a study of human T cells and chemical hapten exposure. Time point meaning: patch test 1, 2 weeks after DPC sensitization. Treatment specified: therapeutic diphenylcyclopropenone sensitization with weekly scalp DPC. In TCRdb, the RACE reads were re-called with MiXCR into one record per CDR3 protein. This table has roughly 160,000 distinct CDR3 sequences, about 15% appearing once. Sequenced material: whole blood, taken in connection with sensitization to the hapten diphenylcyclopropenone (DPC). The source of these receptors is a woman in her 30s with alopecia areata. Some clones in this sample may be carry-over from other donors' samples.

Written as DNA, the CDR3 is TGTGCCACCAGCAGAGATCGACAACCGAACACTGAAGCTTTCTTT. Protein product: CATSRDRQPNTEAFF. The chain uses TRBV15 and TRBJ1-1, with D unresolved. In germline, CDR1 is LNHNV, CDR2 YYDKDF (reference sequence). The CDR3 contains 15 residues. With 0 bases removed from V and 1 base from J, the gap between germline ends came to 9 bases.

The chain joins TRBV12-3 or TRBV12-4 to TRBJ1-5, with D possibly matching TRBD1 (5 bases). This CDR3 contains 16 residues. V lost 3 bases and J lost 4, with 16 bases in between. The CDR3 sequence: CASSFRGTEINQPQHF. The CDR3 DNA reads TGTGCCAGCAGTTTCAGAGGGACCGAGATTAATCAGCCCCAGCATTTT.

In this sample, this clonotype turned up a few times. V and J are TRBV24-1 and TRBJ2-1; TRBD1 might be the D (6 bases). V lost 3 bases to trimming and J lost 9 bases, with 14 bases between them. Germline V CDR1 and CDR2: KGHDR, SFDVKD. The CDR3 covers 14 residues. The CDR3 bases are TGTGCCACCAGTGATATCTACAGGGAAACTGAGCAGTTCTTC. It encodes CATSDIYRETEQFF.

In this sample, this clonotype turned up many times. This chain's CDR3 is CASSQTSGPGNEQFF. CDR3 coding DNA: TGTGCCAGCAGCCAGACTAGCGGGCCTGGCAATGAGCAGTTCTTC. The genes are TRBV3-1 and TRBJ2-1; 10 nucleotides match TRBD2. The CDR3 covers 15 residues. The V segment lost 3 bases and the J segment 6 bases; nucleotides outside the gene matches: 5. Germline loops: CDR1 LGHDT, CDR2 YNNKEL (reference sequence).

The table lists this clonotype with many counts. CDR3 region: CASSLSSGNTEAFF. In DNA form, the CDR3 reads TGTGCCAGCAGCTTAAGTTCGGGGAACACTGAAGCTTTCTTT. The V and J genes are TRBV7-2 and TRBJ1-1, with unresolved D. Per the germline V gene, CDR1 is SGHTA and CDR2 is FQGNSA. The CDR3 sequence is 14 residues long. V lost 2 bases to trimming and J lost 1 base, with 8 bases between them.

This clonotype showed up just a few times. This chain joins TRBV19 and TRBJ1-5; D remains ambiguous. This CDR3 has 14 residues. V shed 7 bases and J shed 0 bases, with 10 bases lying between them. Germline CDR1 is LNHDA and CDR2 is SQIVND (reference sequence). CDR3 DNA sequence: TGTGCCAGTAATCTTGGGAATAGCAATCAGCCCCAGCATTTT. Translating it yields CASNLGNSNQPQHF.

There are many counts of this clonotype. This chain connects TRBV29-1 to TRBJ1-1; weak D call: TRBD1 (6 bases). Trimming removed 3 bases from V and 3 bases from J, with 11 bases in between. The CDR3 totals 13 residues. The germline V gene has CDR1 SQVTM and CDR2 ANQGSEA. CDR3 region: CSVDTTGYTEAFF. The CDR3 DNA reads TGCAGCGTTGATACTACAGGGTACACTGAAGCTTTCTTT.

The chain couples TRBV2 to TRBJ1-2; D unclear. The CDR3 has 14 amino acids. Deletions cut 10 bases from V and 4 bases from J, with 19 bases between. Looked up from germline, CDR1 is SNHLY and CDR2 is FYNNEI. CDR3 loop: CATIPYKDRYGYTF. The DNA of the CDR3 is TGTGCCACCATCCCTTACAAGGACCGCTATGGCTACACCTTC.

V and J are TRBV29-1 and TRBJ2-1, with a tentative D call TRBD1 (6 bases). V shed 6 bases and J shed 8 bases, with 8 bases lying between them. Germline CDR1 reads SQVTM; CDR2 reads ANQGSEA. The CDR3 length is 10 residues. The CDR3 here is CSVTGYEQFF. The DNA for the CDR3 is TGCAGCGTCACAGGGTATGAGCAGTTCTTC.

The CDR3 is CASSQRSLSSGSVIDEQFF. Written as DNA, the CDR3 is TGCGCCAGCAGCCAAAGGTCCCTGTCTAGCGGGAGCGTGATTGATGAGCAGTTCTTC. This chain connects TRBV4-1 to TRBJ2-1, with 10 bases that match TRBD2. CDR1 and CDR2 (germline): MGHRA, YSYEKL. This CDR3 is built from 19 residues. J was trimmed by 8 bases and V by 2 bases; bases with no gene match: 18.

This clonotype was seen repeatedly, ten times or more. The V gene is TRBV20-1, the J gene TRBJ2-7; possibly TRBD2 for D (5 bases). This CDR3 is 15 amino acids long. Trimming pared 3 bases from V and 1 base from J, leaving 16 bases between. Germline V gives CDR1 DFQATT, CDR2 SNEGSKA (reference sequence). Here the CDR3 reads CSARAGRGNSYEQYF. The CDR3 DNA follows: TGCAGTGCTAGGGCCGGTCGGGGAAATTCCTACGAGCAGTACTTC.

This clonotype was detected ten times or more. The chain uses TRBV20-1 and TRBJ1-1, with D tentatively TRBD1 (6 bases). Trimming pared 2 bases from V and 3 bases from J, leaving 10 bases between. The CDR3 covers 13 residues. Germline CDR1 is DFQATT and CDR2 is SNEGSKA (reference sequence). CDR3 protein: CSARYRADTEAFF. The CDR3 bases are TGCAGTGCTAGATACAGGGCGGACACTGAAGCTTTCTTT.

This clonotype was seen repeatedly, ten times or more. J is TRBJ2-3 and V is TRBV7-6; D could derive from TRBD1 or TRBD2 (6 bases each). Trimming cost V 3 bases and J 6 bases, with 10 bases left between them. The germline V gene encodes CDR1 SGHVS and CDR2 FNYEAQ. The CDR3 has 13 amino acids. The CDR3 DNA reads as TGTGCCAGCAGCTTGGAGGGACACGATACGCAGTATTTT. This translates into CASSLEGHDTQYF.

V is TRBV28 and J is TRBJ2-5, with 12 bases identical to TRBD2. This CDR3 comprises 17 residues. Germline V gene lookup returns CDR1 MDHEN and CDR2 SYDVKM. Trimming at V came to 5 bases and at J to 1 base, leaving 8 bases not matched to a gene. Here the CDR3 DNA reads TGTGCCAGCAGTCCATCCGGGACTAGCGGGCTCCAAGAGACCCAGTACTTC. Protein sequence: CASSPSGTSGLQETQYF.